One and the same sample provided the 18 T cell receptor beta chains below, sequenced in a study of blood T cell repertoires in COVID-19. Generated by immunoSEQ multiplex PCR, the TCRdb table keeps only in-frame clones and is missing some. This table holds 110,000 to 150,000 clones, about 84% found once. The sample taken for sequencing was peripheral blood. The receptors were gathered from a woman between 50 and 59 years old with acute or convalescent COVID-19.

The rearrangement joins TRBV5-6 to TRBJ1-5; 11 bases are a match to TRBD1. Germline V gene lookup returns CDR1 SGHDT and CDR2 YYEEEE. V lost 1 base and J lost 7; bases outside the gene matches: 4. The CDR3 has 15 residues. The CDR3, as DNA: TGTGCCAGCAGCTTGATCGGGACAGGGGGACAGCCCCAGCATTTT. Protein: CASSLIGTGGQPQHF.

V usage is TRBV18 and J usage is TRBJ1-1; 8 bases map to TRBD1. Germline lookup yields CDR1 KGHSH and CDR2 LQKENI. The CDR3 length is 14 residues. The J segment lost 5 bases and the V segment lost 7 bases, leaving 9 bases of the junction unmatched. The chain's CDR3 is CASLETGEGTEAFF. As DNA, the CDR3 is TGTGCCAGCTTAGAGACAGGGGAAGGAACTGAAGCTTTCTTT.

V and J are TRBV24-1 and TRBJ2-7; possible D gene TRBD1, 5 bases. CDR3 length equals 14 residues. The V and J ends lost 5 bases and 3 bases respectively, with 13 bases between them. Germline-derived CDR1 and CDR2 are KGHDR and SFDVKD. CDR3 DNA: TGTGCCACCAGTGCGGCAGACAGCGTCTACGAGCAGTACTTC. As protein: CATSAADSVYEQYF.

This clone was observed a few times. V and J are TRBV5-1 and TRBJ1-5; D perhaps matches TRBD1 (6 bases). Trimming stripped 3 bases from V and 7 bases from J, with 17 bases between. The CDR3 totals 15 residues. CDR1 is SGHRS and CDR2 is YFSETQ in the germline V gene. CDR3 region: CASSSQGRSEQPQHF. In nucleotides, the CDR3 is TGCGCCAGCAGCTCACAGGGCAGGTCGGAACAGCCCCAGCATTTT.

The gene calls are TRBV3-1 (or the pseudogene TRBV3-2) and TRBJ2-7; possible D gene TRBD2, 6 bases. This CDR3 is built from 15 residues. V lost 3 bases to trimming and J lost 9 bases, with 21 bases between them. Per the germline V gene, CDR1 is LGHDT and CDR2 is YNNKEL (reference sequence). Here the CDR3 DNA reads TGTGCCAGCAGCCATGCCCCTGTCGGGGGAATCGGGCAGTACTTC. Its translation is CASSHAPVGGIGQYF.

V is TRBV6-5 and J is TRBJ1-2; TRBD1 is a possible D gene (6 bases). The CDR3 covers 15 residues. From germline, CDR1 is MNHEY and CDR2 SVGAGI. V was clipped by 7 bases and J by 4 bases, with 19 bases between them. The CDR3 loop is CASTEGGAPFYGYTF. CDR3 sequence (DNA): TGTGCCAGCACCGAGGGGGGGGCTCCCTTCTATGGCTACACCTTC.

The V and J genes are TRBV5-8 and TRBJ2-3; D is undetermined. V lost 2 bases, J lost 4 bases, and 14 bases lay in between. The length of the CDR3 is 15 residues. Germline V gives CDR1 SGHTS, CDR2 YDEGEE. The CDR3 bases are TGTGCCAGCAGCTTAGGCGCAGGTTTATCAGATACGCAGTATTTT. Translation gives CASSLGAGLSDTQYF. Together with reference TRBV5-8 and TRBJ2-3, the CDR3 gives the full variable domain: EAGVTQSPTHLIKTRGQQATLRCSPISGHTSVYWYQQALGLGLQFLLWYDEGEERNRGNFPPRFSGRQFPNYSSELNVNALELEDSALYLCASSLGAGLSDTQYFGPGTRLTVL.

This clone was counted a single time. This chain connects TRBV19 to TRBJ2-3, with TRBD2 matching 10 bases. Losses at the gene ends were 2 bases for V and 6 bases for J; bases not matched to a gene: 5. Germline values: CDR1 LNHDA, CDR2 SQIVND (reference sequence). CDR3 length equals 15 residues. The CDR3 loop is CASSISSGGGDTQYF. For the CDR3, the DNA is TGTGCCAGTAGTATATCTAGCGGGGGAGGCGATACGCAGTATTTT.

J is TRBJ1-1 and V is TRBV29-1, with 8 bases matching TRBD1. The CDR3 has 14 amino acids. The germline gives CDR1 SQVTM, CDR2 ANQGSEA. V gave up 3 bases and J gave up 2 bases; unmatched junction bases: 5. The CDR3 region has the DNA TGCAGCGTTGACGCGACAGGGGTTAACACTGAAGCTTTCTTT. This encodes CSVDATGVNTEAFF.

The genes are TRBV7-2 and TRBJ2-7; D not resolved. Trimming shortened V by 5 bases and J by 2 bases, and 10 bases separated the two germline ends. CDR1 SGHTA and CDR2 FQGNSA come from the germline V gene. The length of the CDR3 is 13 residues. The CDR3 DNA reads TGTGCCAGCAGCGTAAGCACTGCCTACGAGCAGTACTTC. Its protein is CASSVSTAYEQYF.

The chain has TRBV30 and TRBJ2-7; D unclear. The CDR3 totals 12 residues. Germline CDR1 is GTSNPN and CDR2 is SVGIG (reference sequence). Trimming pared 0 bases from V and 9 bases from J, leaving 12 bases between. The CDR3 coding sequence is TGTGCCTGGAGTGTAAGTGTTGAGGTGCAGTACTTC. Its protein product is CAWSVSVEVQYF.

The chain carries TRBV7-9 and TRBJ1-1, with a tentative D call TRBD1 (6 bases). This CDR3 has 13 amino acids. V lost 1 base, J lost 3 bases, and 6 bases lay in between. The germline V gene has CDR1 SEHNR and CDR2 FQNEAQ (reference sequence). The CDR3 loop is CASSLEGDTEAFF. As DNA, the CDR3 is TGTGCCAGCAGCTTAGAGGGGGACACTGAAGCTTTCTTT. The whole variable domain, remainder taken from reference TRBV7-9 and TRBJ1-1, is DTGVSQNPRHKITKRGQNVTFRCDPISEHNRLYWYRQTLGQGPEFLTYFQNEAQLEKSRLLSDRFSAERPKGSFSTLEIQRTEQGDSAMYLCASSLEGDTEAFFGQGTRLTVV.

The V gene is TRBV7-3, the J gene TRBJ1-1; TRBD1 agrees at 9 bases. The germline gives CDR1 SGHTA, CDR2 FQGTGA. The CDR3 spans 14 residues. Germline trimming cut 5 bases from V and 5 bases from J; bases unmatched to any gene: 6. The chain's CDR3 is CASSPQGAYTEAFF. For the CDR3, the DNA is TGTGCCAGCAGCCCACAGGGGGCCTATACTGAAGCTTTCTTT.

The rearrangement links TRBV5-1 to TRBJ2-2, with 11 bases aligning to TRBD2. J gave up 3 bases and V 4 bases, and 8 bases lay outside the gene matches. Per the germline V gene, CDR1 is SGHRS and CDR2 is YFSETQ. This CDR3 comprises 17 residues. The CDR3 coding sequence is TGCGCCAGCAGCCCAGGATGGACTAGCGGGTACACCGGGGAGCTGTTTTTT. Protein: CASSPGWTSGYTGELFF.

As for this clone: The sample holds other DNA sequences that translate to the same CDR3. The chain links TRBV6-1 to TRBJ1-1; D may be TRBD1 (5 bases). Trimming took off 0 bases at V and 4 bases at J, with 9 bases between the two ends. This CDR3 has 14 residues. Germline V gives CDR1 MNHNS, CDR2 SASEGT. CDR3 loop: CASSEALRGTEAFF. In DNA, the CDR3 is TGTGCCAGCAGTGAAGCGTTAAGGGGCACTGAAGCTTTCTTT.

The chain links TRBV30 to TRBJ1-1; possibly TRBD1 for D (6 bases). Germline CDR1 is GTSNPN and CDR2 is SVGIG (reference sequence). Trimming left V 2 bases short and J 3 bases short, with 13 bases between. The CDR3 sequence is 14 residues long. The CDR3 reads CAWSTWTDHTEAFF. For the CDR3, the DNA is TGTGCCTGGAGTACGTGGACAGACCACACTGAAGCTTTCTTT.

The CDR3 sequence is CASSFTSEGYTF. Here the CDR3 DNA reads TGTGCCAGCAGCTTTACCTCGGAGGGCTACACCTTC. The rearrangement uses TRBV7-9 and TRBJ1-2; unclear D gene. Trimming removed 3 bases at V and 8 bases at J, with 10 bases between. The germline V gene has CDR1 SEHNR and CDR2 FQNEAQ (reference sequence). The CDR3 runs to 12 residues.

The J gene is TRBJ2-5, the V gene TRBV5-1, with TRBD2 as a possible D gene (5 bases). CDR1 is SGHRS, CDR2 YFSETQ, per germline. V was trimmed by 4 bases and J by 9 bases, leaving 19 bases between them. The CDR3 runs 14 residues. The CDR3 protein is CASSLEGRTGSQYF. CDR3 bases: TGCGCCAGCAGCCTTGAGGGTCGGACGGGGTCCCAGTACTTC. The complete variable domain, with remaining parts taken from reference TRBV5-1 and TRBJ2-5, reads KAGVTQTPRYLIKTRGQQVTLSCSPISGHRSVSWYQQTPGQGLQFLFEYFSETQRNKGNFPGRFSGRQFSNSRSEMNVSTLELGDSALYLCASSLEGRTGSQYFGPGTRLLVL.